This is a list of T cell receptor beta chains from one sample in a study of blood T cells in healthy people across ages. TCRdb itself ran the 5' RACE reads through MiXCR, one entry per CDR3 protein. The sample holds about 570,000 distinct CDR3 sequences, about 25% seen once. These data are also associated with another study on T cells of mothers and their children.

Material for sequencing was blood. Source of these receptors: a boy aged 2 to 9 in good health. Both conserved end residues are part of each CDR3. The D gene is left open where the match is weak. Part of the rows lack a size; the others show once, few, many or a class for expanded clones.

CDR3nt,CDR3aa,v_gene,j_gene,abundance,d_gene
TGCAGTGCTAGGCCACCGGGACCCCCGCGCAATGAGCAGTTCTTC,CSARPPGPPRNEQFF,TRBV20-1,TRBJ2-1,few,.
TGTGCCATAGCGGGGGGAGTGACCTACAATGAGCAGTTCTTC,CAIAGGVTYNEQFF,TRBV6-2/TRBV6-3,TRBJ2-1,.,TRBD2
TGCAGTGCTAGCGGGGACGGGAGCTCCTACGAGCAGTACTTC,CSASGDGSSYEQYF,TRBV20-1,TRBJ2-7,.,.
TGTGCCAGCAGCGGCCGACAGGGCCACGAGCAGTACTTC,CASSGRQGHEQYF,TRBV9,TRBJ2-7,.,TRBD1
TGTGCCAGCAGCTCAGGGGGCGTCACTGAAGCTTTCTTT,CASSSGGVTEAFF,TRBV7-3,TRBJ1-1,once,TRBD1
TGTGCCAGCACCCAAGATAGGGAGCTGTTTTTT,CASTQDRELFF,TRBV21-1,TRBJ2-2,.,.
TGTGCCAGCAGTTACTTCAAGGGCCGCGAGCAGTACTTC,CASSYFKGREQYF,TRBV6-5,TRBJ2-7,.,.
TGTGCCAGCAGTTTTAGACAGACGGAGACCCAGTACTTC,CASSFRQTETQYF,TRBV27,TRBJ2-5,.,.
TGTGCCAGCAGCCCCAGCAGGGTGATGAACACTGAAGCTTTCTTT,CASSPSRVMNTEAFF,TRBV9,TRBJ1-1,.,.
TGTGCCAGCAGTCCTCCTTCCCCCGGACTAGCCAAAAACATTCAGTACTTC,CASSPPSPGLAKNIQYF,TRBV12-3/TRBV12-4,TRBJ2-4,many,.
TGTGCCAGCTCATCATCAGCGGGGGGAAACACAGATACGCAGTATTTT,CASSSSAGGNTDTQYF,TRBV18,TRBJ2-3,once,TRBD2
TGTGCCAGCAGTAGTTGGACAGTAGACAATGAGCAGTTCTTC,CASSSWTVDNEQFF,TRBV2,TRBJ2-1,once,.
TGCGCCAGCTCCCGACTAGCGGGGACAACCTACGAGCAGTACTTC,CASSRLAGTTYEQYF,TRBV12-3/TRBV12-4,TRBJ2-7,.,TRBD2
TGCGCCAGCAGCTTTACTAGCGGGAGCCCACACGAGCAGTACTTC,CASSFTSGSPHEQYF,TRBV5-1,TRBJ2-7,few,TRBD2
TGTGCCAGCAGCTTAGGCCTGAGCTCCTACGAGCAGTACTTC,CASSLGLSSYEQYF,TRBV11-2,TRBJ2-7,.,.
TGTGCCAGCAGTTGGGACGGGAAGAACACTGAAGCTTTCTTT,CASSWDGKNTEAFF,TRBV27,TRBJ1-1,.,.
TGTGCCAGCAGCTCACCTCCAAGGCAGGCCCCTCCAGATACGCAGTATTTT,CASSSPPRQAPPDTQYF,TRBV7-8,TRBJ2-3,few,.
TGTGCCAGCAGCTTAGGATACGGACAGGGGGTGGCTGAAGCTTTCTTT,CASSLGYGQGVAEAFF,TRBV7-9,TRBJ1-1,.,TRBD1
TGCGCCAGCAGCCAAGTAGGTAGGTTCTACGAGCAGTACTTC,CASSQVGRFYEQYF,TRBV4-1,TRBJ2-7,.,.
TGCAGTGCTGGACGACAGGGCGGACAGCCCCAGCATTTT,CSAGRQGGQPQHF,TRBV20-1,TRBJ1-5,.,TRBD1
TGCAGTGCTCGGACTAGCGATTACAATGAGCAGTTCTTC,CSARTSDYNEQFF,TRBV20-1,TRBJ2-1,.,TRBD2
TGCAGTGCTAGAGGACTAGCGGGGCCTTACGATGAGCAGTTCTTC,CSARGLAGPYDEQFF,TRBV20-1,TRBJ2-1,.,TRBD2
TGCAGTGCTGGACTACATCTCACAGATACGCAGTATTTT,CSAGLHLTDTQYF,TRBV20-1,TRBJ2-3,.,.
TGCAGTGCTAGAGATTTCCCGGGAATCAATCAGCCCCAGCATTTT,CSARDFPGINQPQHF,TRBV20-1,TRBJ1-5,many,.
TGTGCCAGCTATTCGGGGACGGACTACACCTTC,CASYSGTDYTF,TRBV27,TRBJ1-2,few,.
TGCGCCAGCAGCCCTTCCCCGACAGGGGAAATTACTGAAGCTTTCTTT,CASSPSPTGEITEAFF,TRBV4-3,TRBJ1-1,.,TRBD1
TGCAGCGTCGCGGACCACTCCTTCCCCTCTAACTATGGCTACACCTTC,CSVADHSFPSNYGYTF,TRBV29-1,TRBJ1-2,.,.
TGTGCCAGCAGCTTGCAACAGGGCCAAGAGACCCAGTACTTC,CASSLQQGQETQYF,TRBV7-2,TRBJ2-5,.,.
TGCAGTGGGCAGGGACTAGCGGGAACCTACGAGCAGTACTTC,CSGQGLAGTYEQYF,TRBV20-1,TRBJ2-7,.,TRBD2
TGCGCCACCTCGGGACAGGGCCATCTCATCTTTAGCTCCTACGAGCAGTACTTC,CATSGQGHLIFSSYEQYF,TRBV10-1,TRBJ2-7,.,TRBD1
TGTGCCACCAGTGTCGCCCGGTCATACGAGCAGTACTTC,CATSVARSYEQYF,TRBV15,TRBJ2-7,few,.
TGCGCCAGCAGCCTCAGGGGGGACAGGGGGTACCAAGAGACCCAGTACTTC,CASSLRGDRGYQETQYF,TRBV4-1,TRBJ2-5,few,TRBD1
TGTGCCAGCAGTTACGGGACAGGGTCCTACGAGCAGTACTTC,CASSYGTGSYEQYF,TRBV5-1,TRBJ2-7,many,TRBD1
TGTGCCAGCAGCTTTACTAGCGGGAGTAATGAGCAGTTCTTC,CASSFTSGSNEQFF,TRBV7-2,TRBJ2-1,.,TRBD2
TGTGCCTGGAGAATTGCTAACTATGGCTACACCTTC,CAWRIANYGYTF,TRBV30,TRBJ1-2,.,.
TGTGCCACCAGTGATTTTTCGGCGGGACAAGAGACCCAGTACTTC,CATSDFSAGQETQYF,TRBV24-1,TRBJ2-5,few,.
TGTGCCACCGACGGGGGAAACTATGGCTACACCTTC,CATDGGNYGYTF,TRBV6-2/TRBV6-3,TRBJ1-2,.,.
TGTGCCAGCAGCTCCGACGGGACACAAGAGCCAGATACGCAGTATTTT,CASSSDGTQEPDTQYF,TRBV7-8,TRBJ2-3,few,.
TGCAGTGCTAGAAAGGCCCCGAACACTGAAGCTTTCTTT,CSARKAPNTEAFF,TRBV20-1,TRBJ1-1,few,.
TGTGCCAGCAGCCAAGCATACTCTTTCCCCAGCTATGGCTACACCTTC,CASSQAYSFPSYGYTF,TRBV3-1,TRBJ1-2,.,.
TGTGCCAGCAGCCCAGGGACTAGCGGGAGCTACAATGAGCAGTTCTTC,CASSPGTSGSYNEQFF,TRBV9,TRBJ2-1,many,TRBD2
TGCAGTGCTAATCCGTTAATCAGGGGGATGAACACTGAAGCTTTCTTT,CSANPLIRGMNTEAFF,TRBV20-1,TRBJ1-1,few,TRBD1
TGTGCCAGCAGCCGAACCGGGACAGTGAACACAGATACGCAGTATTTT,CASSRTGTVNTDTQYF,TRBV9,TRBJ2-3,.,TRBD1
TGCGCCAGCAGCCAAGAGTTTCTTACAGATACGCAGTATTTT,CASSQEFLTDTQYF,TRBV4-3,TRBJ2-3,.,.
TGTGCCAGCAGCACAGGGACAGGGGGAAACGGCTATGGCTACACCTTC,CASSTGTGGNGYGYTF,TRBV9,TRBJ1-2,few,TRBD1
TGTGCCAGCAGCTTAGGAGCGGGGGGCTACAATGAGCAGTTCTTC,CASSLGAGGYNEQFF,TRBV11-2,TRBJ2-1,many,TRBD2
TGTGCCAGCAGCCCTAACCCAGGGGGAGGGACCCAGTACTTC,CASSPNPGGGTQYF,TRBV9,TRBJ2-5,.,.
TGTGCCAGCAGTTACTTGACAGGGGGCAGGGCCGGGGAGCTGTTTTTT,CASSYLTGGRAGELFF,TRBV6-5,TRBJ2-2,.,TRBD1
TGTGCCAGCAGCTTAGTGCCGGAAAACTATGGCTACACCTTC,CASSLVPENYGYTF,TRBV7-9,TRBJ1-2,.,.
TGTGCCAGCAGTACCTTAAGTCGTGGGTATGGCTACACCTTC,CASSTLSRGYGYTF,TRBV12-3/TRBV12-4,TRBJ1-2,few,.
TGTGCCACCAGTGATTTGAAGGGGGAAGGAGGAGGGGCTTTCTTT,CATSDLKGEGGGAFF,TRBV24-1,TRBJ1-1,.,.
TGTGCCAGCAGCGCCGACAGGGCGCATCCCACCGGGGAGCTGTTTTTT,CASSADRAHPTGELFF,TRBV11-1,TRBJ2-2,few,TRBD1
TGCGCCAGCAGTGAGTCGATCGGGGGAATGGAGACCCAGTACTTC,CASSESIGGMETQYF,TRBV10-2,TRBJ2-5,.,.
TGTGCCAGCAGCTCCCTGAGGGGGGCAGATGGCTACACCTTC,CASSSLRGADGYTF,TRBV7-9,TRBJ1-2,.,.
TGTGCCAGCAGCTTAGGGGTCCGCGGGGAGCTGTTTTTT,CASSLGVRGELFF,TRBV11-2,TRBJ2-2,few,.
TGTGCCAGCAGCATAACCGGGGACAGACAGGACGAGCAGTACTTC,CASSITGDRQDEQYF,TRBV7-9,TRBJ2-7,few,TRBD1
TGTGCCAGCAGCCAACAGGGGGGTAGCATTCAGTACTTC,CASSQQGGSIQYF,TRBV14,TRBJ2-4,.,.
TGTGCCAGCAGCTTAGATTCGGGACTAGCGGTAACCTACAATGAGCAGTTCTTC,CASSLDSGLAVTYNEQFF,TRBV7-6,TRBJ2-1,few,TRBD2
TGTGCCAGCAGCTCCGGCCCCCCGGTCGACTATGGCTACACCTTC,CASSSGPPVDYGYTF,TRBV11-3,TRBJ1-2,.,.